This T cell receptor (beta chain) was identified during a study of blood T cell repertoires in COVID-19. Study details: Both acute and convalescent COVID-19 samples were obtained from the United States, Italy and Spain. In each case, the material was cDNA or gDNA derived from T cells, B-cell-depleted T cells, or PBMCs.

CDR1 and CDR2 (germline): SGDLS, YYNGEE. V dropped 6 bases and J dropped 2 bases, with 11 bases sitting between them. The CDR3 runs 13 residues. Method: immunoSEQ multiplex PCR; TCRdb's copy keeps in-frame clones and lacks some. The table records more than 150,000 clones, about 90% of them present only once. This receptor was taken from a man between 65 and 79 years old with active or convalescent COVID-19. This sequence joins TRBV9 and TRBJ2-5, with a tentative D call TRBD1 (6 bases). Specimen: peripheral blood. CDR3 sequence: CASNRQEQETQYF. The DNA for the CDR3 is TGTGCCAGCAACCGACAGGAACAAGAGACCCAGTACTTC. Looking up the rest from reference TRBV9 and TRBJ2-5 gives the full variable domain: DSGVTQTPKHLITATGQRVTLRCSPRSGDLSVYWYQQSLDQGLQFLIQYYNGEERAKGNILERFSAQQFPDLHSELNLSSLELGDSALYFCASNRQEQETQYFGPGTRLLVL.